A single sample is the source of the 10 T cell receptor beta chains below, sequenced in a study of T cell responses to AZD1222 COVID-19 vaccine. Produced via immunoSEQ multiplex PCR; TCRdb's table is partial and in-frame only. Of roughly 150,000 clones listed, about 90% are singletons. This specimen consisted of peripheral blood, obtained 28 days after the second AZD1222 dose. The source is an adult who received the AZD1222 COVID-19 vaccine.

The chain joins TRBV7-2 to TRBJ2-1; a weak D match, TRBD1 (6 bases). V gave up 5 bases and J gave up 5 bases, with 13 bases separating them. CDR3 length equals 14 residues. Germline loops: CDR1 SGHTA, CDR2 FQGNSA. The CDR3 sequence: CASSHRTAHNEQFF. For the CDR3, the DNA is TGTGCCAGCAGCCACAGGACAGCACACAATGAGCAGTTCTTC. Full variable domain (outside the CDR3, taken from reference TRBV7-2 and TRBJ2-1): GAGVSQSPSNKVTEKGKDVELRCDPISGHTALYWYRQSLGQGLEFLIYFQGNSAPDKSGLPSDRFSAERTGGSVSTLTIQRTQQEDSAVYLCASSHRTAHNEQFFGPGTRLTVL.

The chain recombines TRBV20-1 with TRBJ1-2; 8 bases map to TRBD1. The V gene end was trimmed by 3 bases and the J gene end by 5 bases; junction bases not matched to a gene: 8. Germline CDR1 DFQATT, CDR2 SNEGSKA (reference sequence). CDR3 size: 14 residues. The CDR3 DNA sequence: TGCAGTGCTAGTAAACCAGGGGGCGCGTATGGCTACACCTTC. Protein: CSASKPGGAYGYTF.

This clone appeared a single time. The chain combines TRBV19 with TRBJ1-5, with 7 bases that match TRBD1. CDR3 size: 15 residues. Per germline, CDR1 LNHDA and CDR2 SQIVND (reference sequence). Trimming at V came to 6 bases and at J to 4 bases, leaving 9 bases not matched to a gene. CDR3 residues: CASRLDRVGNQPQHF. The CDR3 DNA is TGTGCCAGTAGGCTCGACAGGGTAGGAAATCAGCCCCAGCATTTT.

The CDR3 sequence is CASSGIAGGGYSGANVLTF. The CDR3 DNA reads as TGTGCCAGCAGTGGTATAGCGGGAGGGGGGTACTCTGGGGCCAACGTCCTGACTTTC. The rearrangement links TRBV6-1 to TRBJ2-6, with 11 bases identical to TRBD2. Trimming at V came to 4 bases and at J to 0 bases, leaving 8 bases not matched to a gene. The CDR3 loop spans 19 amino acids. Germline assignment: CDR1 MNHNS and CDR2 SASEGT.

DNA for the CDR3: TGTGCCAGCAGTGAAGCGCGAATGGGGGGTAATGGAAACACCATATATTTT. Translation: CASSEARMGGNGNTIYF. The chain joins TRBV6-1 to TRBJ1-3; D may be TRBD1 (5 bases). This CDR3 has 17 residues. V was clipped by 0 bases and J by 3 bases, with 15 bases between them. CDR1 and CDR2 from the germline V gene are MNHNS and SASEGT.

The chain recombines TRBV11-3 with TRBJ2-1; D is perhaps TRBD1 (7 bases). There are 14 residues in the CDR3. Trimming took off 3 bases at V and 8 bases at J, with 14 bases between the two ends. Germline CDR1 and CDR2: SGHNT and YENEEA. DNA of the CDR3: TGTGCCAGCAGCTTGAGGGCAGGGGGGCATGAGCAGTTCTTC. Amino acids: CASSLRAGGHEQFF.

The chain links TRBV18 to TRBJ2-7; D possibly corresponds to TRBD2 (8 bases). Trimming took 3 bases from V and 0 from J, leaving 15 bases between them. CDR3 length: 16 residues. CDR1 and CDR2 (germline): KGHSH, LQKENI. The chain's CDR3 is CASSPLAGQSSYEQYF. The CDR3 DNA is TGTGCCAGCTCACCCTTAGCGGGACAGAGCTCCTACGAGCAGTACTTC.

This clone has just one count. The chain uses TRBV5-8 and TRBJ2-7, with 9 bases fitting TRBD1. CDR1 and CDR2 from the germline V gene are SGHTS and YDEGEE. Trimming cost V 3 bases and J 2 bases; bases outside gene matches: 6. This CDR3 comprises 15 residues. The CDR3 DNA reads TGTGCCAGCAGCTCGGACAGGGGAAGGACCTACGAGCAGTACTTC. Translation: CASSSDRGRTYEQYF. Filled out from reference TRBV5-8 and TRBJ2-7, the complete variable domain reads EAGVTQSPTHLIKTRGQQATLRCSPISGHTSVYWYQQALGLGLQFLLWYDEGEERNRGNFPPRFSGRQFPNYSSELNVNALELEDSALYLCASSSDRGRTYEQYFGPGTRLTVT.

The genes are TRBV13 and TRBJ1-1; 7 nucleotides match TRBD1. The germline V gene encodes CDR1 PRHDT and CDR2 FYEKMQ (reference sequence). The CDR3 consists of 13 residues. J lost 4 bases, V lost 6 bases, and 5 bases had no gene match. CDR3 nucleotides: TGTGCCAGCAGTATACAGGGGATCACTGAAGCTTTCTTT. Its translation: CASSIQGITEAFF.

The chain combines TRBV29-1 with TRBJ2-7; tentatively, D is TRBD2 (6 bases). Germline CDR1 and CDR2: SQVTM and ANQGSEA. The V and J ends lost 3 bases and 6 bases respectively, with 12 bases between them. This CDR3 has 12 residues. The CDR3 here is CSVDIGRREQYF. DNA of the CDR3: TGCAGCGTTGATATTGGGAGGCGCGAGCAGTACTTC.